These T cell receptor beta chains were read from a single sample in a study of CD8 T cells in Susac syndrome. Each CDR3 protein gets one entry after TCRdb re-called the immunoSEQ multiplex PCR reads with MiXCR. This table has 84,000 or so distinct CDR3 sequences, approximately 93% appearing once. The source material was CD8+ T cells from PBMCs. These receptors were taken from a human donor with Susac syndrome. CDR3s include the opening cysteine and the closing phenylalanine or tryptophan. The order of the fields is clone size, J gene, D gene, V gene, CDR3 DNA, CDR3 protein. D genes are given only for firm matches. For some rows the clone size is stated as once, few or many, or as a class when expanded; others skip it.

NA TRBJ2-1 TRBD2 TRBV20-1 TGCAGTGCTCCGGGACTAGCGGGAGTTGCAGCCTACAATGAGCAGTTCTTC CSAPGLAGVAAYNEQFF
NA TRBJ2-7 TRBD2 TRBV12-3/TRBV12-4 TGTGCCAGCAGCCGACCAGCGGGAGGGCCGGCGGGAGAGCAGTACTTC CASSRPAGGPAGEQYF
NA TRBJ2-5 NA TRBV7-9 TGTGCCAGCAGCTTAAAATGGGAGACCCAGTACTTC CASSLKWETQYF
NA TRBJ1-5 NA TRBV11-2 TGTGCCAGCAGCTTCGAGGGAGGTCAGCCCCAGCATTTT CASSFEGGQPQHF
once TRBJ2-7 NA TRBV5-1 TGCGCCAGCAGCTTGGGGATATCTTACGAGCAGTACTTC CASSLGISYEQYF
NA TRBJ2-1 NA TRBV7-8 TGTGCCAGCAGCTGGACAAACAATGAGCAGTTCTTC CASSWTNNEQFF
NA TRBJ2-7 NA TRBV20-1 TGCAGTGCTAGAGATGGGCCGGGACGGAGGACCTACGAGCAGTACTTC CSARDGPGRRTYEQYF
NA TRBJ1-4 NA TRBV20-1 TGCAGTGCTAGACTCCGGACGGAACCAACTAATGAAAAACTGTTTTTT CSARLRTEPTNEKLFF
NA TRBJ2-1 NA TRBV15 TGTGCCACCAGCAGCACCAGGGGAGGCAATGAGCAGTTCTTC CATSSTRGGNEQFF
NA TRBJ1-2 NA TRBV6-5 TGTGCCAGCAGTCAATCATGGGAACAGAACTATGGCTACACCTTC CASSQSWEQNYGYTF
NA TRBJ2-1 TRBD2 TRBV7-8 TGTGCCAGCAGCTCCCGACTAGCGGGGGGCTCGGTCTACAATGAGCAGTTCTTC CASSSRLAGGSVYNEQFF
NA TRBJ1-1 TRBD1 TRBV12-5 TGTGCTAGTGGTTTGGCCCTACCAGGGACAGGGGAGACTGAAGCTTTCTTT CASGLALPGTGETEAFF
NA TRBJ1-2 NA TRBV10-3 TGTGCCACCAACGAGGGGAACTATGGCTACACCTTC CATNEGNYGYTF
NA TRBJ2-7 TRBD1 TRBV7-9 TGTGCCAGCAGCCCCGCCGAGATGGGGACAGCCTACTACGAGCAGTACTTC CASSPAEMGTAYYEQYF
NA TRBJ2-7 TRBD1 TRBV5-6 TGTGCCAGCAGCCCTAAGTGGGACAGCTACGAGCAGTACTTC CASSPKWDSYEQYF
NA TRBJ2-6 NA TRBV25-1 TGTGCCAGCAGTGATCCCTCCAGGGTGAGGGCTGGGGCCAACGTCCTGACTTTC CASSDPSRVRAGANVLTF
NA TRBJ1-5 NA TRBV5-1 TGCGCCAGCAGCCCCGGGGAGGGTCAGCCCCAGCATTTT CASSPGEGQPQHF
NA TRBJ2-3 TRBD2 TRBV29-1 TGCAGCGTTGGTGGGACTAGCGGATATAGCACAGATACGCAGTATTTT CSVGGTSGYSTDTQYF
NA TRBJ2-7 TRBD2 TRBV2 TGTGCCAGCAGTGAAGCGACGCTAGCGGGAACATACGAGCAGTACTTC CASSEATLAGTYEQYF
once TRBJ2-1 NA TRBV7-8 TGTGCCAGCAGCTTAGAAGGGTCGTCGTACAATGAGCAGTTCTTC CASSLEGSSYNEQFF
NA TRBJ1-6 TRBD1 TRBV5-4 TGTGCCAGCAGCCCGACTCGGGACAGGGGAGGTTCACCCCTCCACTTT CASSPTRDRGGSPLHF
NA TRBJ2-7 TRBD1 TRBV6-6 TGTGCCAGCAGTTCCCCGGACAGGTCCTACGAGCAGTACTTC CASSSPDRSYEQYF
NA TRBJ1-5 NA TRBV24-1 TGTGCCACCAGTGATTGGGACAGCAATCAGCCCCAGCATTTT CATSDWDSNQPQHF
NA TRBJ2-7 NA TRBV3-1 TGTGCCAGCAGCCAAGGTAAAGGTAGGGCAGGGATCTACGAGCAGTACTTC CASSQGKGRAGIYEQYF
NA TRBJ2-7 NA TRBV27 TGTGCCAGCAGTTTATCGGGACGGAGGTACGAGCAGTACTTC CASSLSGRRYEQYF
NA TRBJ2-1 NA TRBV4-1 TGCGCCAGCAGCCAAGATCGGAAATGGGAGCAGTTCTTC CASSQDRKWEQFF
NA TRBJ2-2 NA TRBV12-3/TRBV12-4 TGTGCCAGCAGTAAGGCCGGGGGATACACCGGGGAGCTGTTTTTT CASSKAGGYTGELFF